These T cell receptor beta chains were read from a single sample in a study of CD8+ T cells in alopecia areata. Repertoires were generated with immunoSEQ multiplex PCR, while TCRdb's copy carries only in-frame clones and drops some. The sample holds 110,000 to 150,000 clones; roughly 60% are singletons and the top ten take 36%. The material sequenced was CD8+ T cells sorted from blood. The source is a human donor in good health. CDR3s include the opening cysteine and the closing phenylalanine or tryptophan. The listing skips clone size in some rows; elsewhere it reads once, few, many or a size class.

j_call clone_size v_call cdr3_aa
TRBJ2-5 - TRBV5-1 CASSWSGDQETQYF
TRBJ2-1 few TRBV2 CASRQRANNEQFF
TRBJ2-6 - TRBV18 CASSLKTALSGANVLTF
TRBJ2-2 - TRBV9 CASSDHTGELFF
TRBJ2-3 - TRBV6-1 CASSEASALLPTDTQYF
TRBJ2-4 few TRBV29-1 CSVVGLRDREDLVAKNIQYF
TRBJ2-7 many TRBV5-1 CASSLGVSGSNEQYF
TRBJ2-1 - TRBV21-1 CASRRGIEDEQFF
TRBJ2-7 - TRBV23-1 CASSLDSYEQYF
TRBJ2-1 - TRBV28 CASGRLAGNNEQFF
TRBJ2-2 - TRBV29-1 CSATPETGELFF
TRBJ2-1 few TRBV7-9 CASSLAASGGQYNEQFF
TRBJ2-2 - TRBV30 CAWSPSAGGAGELFF
TRBJ2-3 - TRBV25-1 CASIDVGQGQDTQYF
TRBJ2-7 once TRBV7-6 CASSLEGQGNYEQYF
TRBJ2-1 - TRBV4-2 CASSLQGSYNEQFF
TRBJ2-7 - TRBV29-1 CSVEDSAATYEQYF
TRBJ2-5 - TRBV7-9 CATAGQTTQETQYF
TRBJ2-2 few TRBV6-5 CASTKTSHGELFF
TRBJ2-7 - TRBV7-9 CASSFSTSPREQYF
TRBJ2-4 - TRBV30 CAWRQIAGGNIQYF
TRBJ2-1 few TRBV25-1 CASSGLAGGHEQFF
TRBJ2-1 - TRBV7-8 CASSRPSMTSGRAYGNEQFF
TRBJ2-7 - TRBV30 CALWQGTYEQYF
TRBJ1-1 few TRBV6-5 CASSYSGQGWTEAFF
TRBJ2-7 - TRBV7-2 CASSLVPAGGRVQYF
TRBJ1-3 - TRBV20-1 CSARGENTIYF
TRBJ1-1 - TRBV5-1 CASSLEQNTEAFF
TRBJ2-7 - TRBV5-6 CASSLVAYYEQYF
TRBJ2-7 few TRBV7-2 CASSTPLFGQYYEQYF
TRBJ2-7 - TRBV7-9 CASSWGGTPTYEQYF
TRBJ2-7 few TRBV29-1 CSVGLRGRGQGYEQYF
TRBJ2-1 few TRBV28 CASSLSNEQFF
TRBJ2-3 - TRBV5-4 CASSLRQFSPDTQYF
TRBJ2-1 few TRBV2 CASSVLGESEQFF
TRBJ2-5 few TRBV2 CASRSGQWETQYF
TRBJ2-2 few TRBV19 CASRTGLPMAGELFF
TRBJ1-1 - TRBV27 CASSSGTLRAAFF
TRBJ2-1 - TRBV2 CASRDYNEQFF
TRBJ2-7 - TRBV7-2 CASSLAISLQGLYSYEQYF
TRBJ2-1 - TRBV6-6 CASSYSKGNEQFF
TRBJ2-7 - TRBV7-2 CASSWGTFGESYEQYF
TRBJ1-2 - TRBV13 CASSQRGGYGYTF
TRBJ2-7 - TRBV5-6 CASSFSSLSYEQYF
TRBJ2-7 - TRBV9 CASSEGRGSYEQYF